The 29 T cell receptor beta chains below were found in one sample sequenced in a study of OX40 agonist ivuxolimab in advanced cancers. Preparation of the library involved the immunoSEQ multiplex PCR assay. What TCRdb holds here is the immuneACCESS table cut down to in-frame rearrangements. Part of the clones is not present; checked against another copy, under half of the missing clones reflect an unresolved V gene, and the others are unexplained. Counted in this sample were roughly 50,000 clones; 80% of them appeared once. The ten largest clones capture 4% to 5% of the sample. The material sequenced was CD4+ or CD8+ T cells sorted from blood, taken in a trial of the OX40 agonist ivuxolimab. These receptors all come from an adult with an advanced solid tumor such as melanoma, head and neck, liver or kidney cancer.

The V call is TRBV27, the J call TRBJ2-7, with D tentatively TRBD1 (6 bases). The CDR3 totals 13 residues. Trimming removed 6 bases at V and 6 bases at J, with 15 bases between. Germline V gene lookup returns CDR1 MNHEY and CDR2 SMNVEV (reference sequence). CDR3: CASRMDSQGEQYF. Written as DNA, the CDR3 is TGTGCCAGCAGGATGGACAGTCAGGGCGAGCAGTACTTC.

The chain couples TRBV2 to TRBJ2-1, with D perhaps TRBD2 (6 bases). With 8 bases removed from V and 8 bases from J, the gap between germline ends came to 13 bases. CDR1 is SNHLY and CDR2 is FYNNEI in the germline V gene. The CDR3 loop spans 12 amino acids. CDR3 in DNA: TGTGCCAGCCGCACTAGCTCCGATGAGCAGTTCTTC. Translation gives CASRTSSDEQFF.

The CDR3: CASSRTGRTDTQYF. For the CDR3, the DNA is TGTGCCAGTAGTCGGACAGGGCGTACGGATACGCAGTATTTT. V gene TRBV19 combines with J gene TRBJ2-3; TRBD1 aligns across 8 bases. Germline-derived CDR1 and CDR2 are LNHDA and SQIVND (reference sequence). Unmatched junction bases numbered 7, after V lost 5 bases and J lost 6 bases. CDR3 length equals 14 residues. Using reference TRBV19 and TRBJ2-3 for the parts outside the CDR3, the full variable domain is DGGITQSPKYLFRKEGQNVTLSCEQNLNHDAMYWYRQDPGQGLRLIYYSQIVNDFQKGDIAEGYSVSREKKESFPLTVTSAQKNPTAFYLCASSRTGRTDTQYFGPGTRLTVL.

This clone occurred a few times. The chain uses TRBV6-1 and TRBJ2-7, with D tentatively TRBD1 or TRBD2 (5 bases each). V lost 0 bases, J lost 2 bases, and 8 bases lay in between. The germline V gene encodes CDR1 MNHNS and CDR2 SASEGT. This CDR3 has 14 amino acids. The CDR3 here is CASSEAGDPYEQYF. CDR3 sequence (DNA): TGTGCCAGCAGTGAAGCTGGGGACCCCTACGAGCAGTACTTC.

This chain joins TRBV6-5 and TRBJ1-6; D ambiguous. CDR3 length equals 15 residues. V dropped 4 bases and J dropped 6 bases, with 13 bases sitting between them. Germline-derived CDR1 and CDR2 are MNHEY and SVGAGI. CDR3 sequence (DNA): TGTGCCAGCAGTTTTCGGTCCAGCCCTAATTCACCCCTCCACTTT. This encodes CASSFRSSPNSPLHF.

In this sample, this clone turned up once. The chain recombines TRBV5-5 with TRBJ2-1; 14 positions agree with TRBD2. Germline assignment: CDR1 SGHKS and CDR2 YYEKEE (reference sequence). The CDR3 runs 17 residues. J gave up 4 bases and V 5 bases, and 8 bases lay outside the gene matches. The CDR3 DNA follows: TGTGCCAGCAGGTCGGGGGGACTAGCGGGAGAATACAATGAGCAGTTCTTC. It is translated as CASRSGGLAGEYNEQFF. Supplemented by reference TRBV5-5 and TRBJ2-1, the full variable domain reads DAGVTQSPTHLIKTRGQQVTLRCSPISGHKSVSWYQQVLGQGPQFIFQYYEKEERGRGNFPDRFSARQFPNYSSELNVNALLLGDSALYLCASRSGGLAGEYNEQFFGPGTRLTVL.

The rearrangement uses TRBV28 and TRBJ2-4; D is possibly TRBD1 or TRBD2 (5 bases each). V shed 5 bases and J shed 0 bases, with 17 bases lying between them. In germline, CDR1 is MDHEN, CDR2 SYDVKM. CDR3 length equals 17 residues. The chain's CDR3 is CASSPLGATLAKNIQYF. In DNA, the CDR3 is TGTGCCAGCAGTCCCCTCGGGGCAACTCTAGCCAAAAACATTCAGTACTTC.

The chain combines TRBV10-2 with TRBJ1-3; no clear D. The length of the CDR3 is 15 residues. Germline-derived CDR1 and CDR2 are WSHSY and SAAADI. V dropped 8 bases and J dropped 8 bases, with 22 bases sitting between them. CDR3 sequence reads: CASQPGPGEEYTIYF. In nucleotides, the CDR3 is TGCGCCAGCCAACCCGGACCGGGCGAGGAGTACACCATATATTTT.

The genes are TRBV4-1 and TRBJ2-7; 8 bases align to TRBD1. CDR1 and CDR2 from the germline V gene are MGHRA and YSYEKL. This CDR3 contains 16 residues. J was trimmed by 2 bases and V by 1 base; bases with no gene match: 7. The CDR3 loop is CASSQASGQVAYEQYF. The CDR3 DNA follows: TGCGCCAGCAGCCAAGCGTCGGGACAGGTAGCCTACGAGCAGTACTTC.

The chain couples TRBV5-1 to TRBJ2-7; 9 bases are shared with TRBD2. This CDR3 contains 18 residues. Germline V gene sequence: CDR1 SGHRS, CDR2 YFSETQ. The trim removed 0 bases at V and 2 bases at J, leaving 12 bases unmatched. The CDR3 DNA is TGCGCCAGCAGCTTGGCCATGGCTAGCGGGGTGCTAACCTACGAGCAGTACTTC. Translation gives CASSLAMASGVLTYEQYF.

The chain recombines TRBV6-5 with TRBJ1-1, with no clear D. There are 13 residues in the CDR3. Per the germline V gene, CDR1 is MNHEY and CDR2 is SVGAGI. V lost 5 bases, J lost 1 base, and 8 bases lay in between. CDR3 region: CASSPRGNTEAFF. In nucleotides, the CDR3 is TGTGCCAGCAGTCCACGAGGGAACACTGAAGCTTTCTTT.

This clone was seen once. The chain employs TRBV7-2 and TRBJ2-3; TRBD2 might be the D (5 bases). The V gene's germline CDR1 is SGHTA and CDR2 FQGNSA. This CDR3 spans 16 amino acids. The V end was cut by 5 bases, the J end by 0 bases, with 15 bases between. CDR3 amino acids: CASSKRSGPSTDTQYF. DNA of the CDR3: TGTGCCAGCAGCAAGAGGAGCGGCCCTAGCACAGATACGCAGTATTTT.

V is TRBV7-2 and J is TRBJ1-4; D is unresolved. In germline, CDR1 is SGHTA, CDR2 FQGNSA. CDR3 size: 14 residues. The V gene lost 1 base and the J gene lost 7 bases, with 10 bases spanning the gap. The CDR3 protein is CASSLGGYFEKLFF. In nucleotides, the CDR3 is TGTGCCAGCAGCTTAGGAGGGTATTTTGAAAAACTGTTTTTT.

This clone was counted only a few times. This rearrangement joins TRBV5-1 to TRBJ2-3; unclear D gene. This CDR3 has 15 residues. The V and J ends lost 4 bases and 4 bases respectively, with 16 bases between them. Germline assignment: CDR1 SGHRS and CDR2 YFSETQ. The DNA of the CDR3 is TGCGCCAGCAGCGACACCGCGTCCGCCCCAGATACGCAGTATTTT. As protein: CASSDTASAPDTQYF. The full variable domain, rest sourced from reference TRBV5-1 and TRBJ2-3, is KAGVTQTPRYLIKTRGQQVTLSCSPISGHRSVSWYQQTPGQGLQFLFEYFSETQRNKGNFPGRFSGRQFSNSRSEMNVSTLELGDSALYLCASSDTASAPDTQYFGPGTRLTVL.

V gene TRBV6-5 combines with J gene TRBJ2-1; D remains unclear. Germline CDR1 and CDR2: MNHEY and SVGAGI. The CDR3 extends over 11 amino acids. Trimming removed 8 bases at V and 7 bases at J, with 9 bases between. CDR3 loop: CASQTFNEQFF. CDR3 DNA sequence: TGTGCCAGCCAGACTTTTAATGAGCAGTTCTTC.

The rearrangement joins TRBV7-8 to TRBJ1-2, with D unresolved. Germline loops: CDR1 SGHVS, CDR2 FQNEAQ. The V end lost 1 base, the J end lost 8 bases, and 8 bases lay between the germline ends. This CDR3 comprises 12 residues. The CDR3 nucleotides read TGTGCCAGCAGCTTAGTAGAAGGCGGCTACACCTTC. Its translation: CASSLVEGGYTF.

The chain combines TRBV6-5 with TRBJ2-7; TRBD1 matches 10 bases. Germline loops: CDR1 MNHEY, CDR2 SVGAGI. Trimming cost V 5 bases and J 2 bases; bases outside gene matches: 3. The CDR3 is 14 amino acids. CDR3 protein: CASSRTGGAYEQYF. Written as DNA, the CDR3 is TGTGCCAGCAGTCGGACAGGGGGGGCCTACGAGCAGTACTTC.

This clone was recorded once. V gene TRBV6-6 combines with J gene TRBJ2-7; 8 bases align to TRBD2. The trim removed 2 bases at V and 0 bases at J, leaving 3 bases unmatched. Germline CDR1 is MNHNY and CDR2 is SVGAGI (reference sequence). There are 15 residues in the CDR3. The CDR3 sequence is CASSYTSGSSYEQYF. CDR3 nucleotides: TGTGCCAGCAGTTACACTAGCGGCTCCTCCTACGAGCAGTACTTC.

A few counts support this clone. The chain combines TRBV6-4 with TRBJ2-3; D ambiguous. V lost 0 bases and J 2 bases, leaving 9 bases between the germline ends. The germline gives CDR1 MRHNA, CDR2 SNTAGT. The length of the CDR3 is 15 residues. DNA of the CDR3: TGTGCCAGCAGTGACTCGGGCGGCTACACAGATACGCAGTATTTT. It translates to CASSDSGGYTDTQYF.

V is TRBV30 and J is TRBJ2-3; TRBD2 aligns across 9 bases. The V segment lost 7 bases and the J segment 0 bases; nucleotides outside the gene matches: 14. The CDR3 sequence is 17 residues long. CDR1 GTSNPN and CDR2 SVGIG come from the germline V gene (reference sequence). The CDR3: CASTSLAGRASTDTQYF. The CDR3 coding sequence is TGTGCCTCAACTTCTCTAGCGGGGCGAGCTAGCACAGATACGCAGTATTTT.

The chain uses TRBV27 and TRBJ1-4; a possible D gene is TRBD1 (5 bases). Germline values: CDR1 MNHEY, CDR2 SMNVEV (reference sequence). The CDR3 is 16 residues long. V lost 3 bases and J 0 bases, leaving 11 bases between the germline ends. CDR3 in DNA: TGTGCCAGCAGTTTTGTGGACACTCCAACTAATGAAAAACTGTTTTTT. This codes for CASSFVDTPTNEKLFF.

The chain has TRBV7-6 and TRBJ2-3; D is unclear. The CDR3 is 14 residues long. Trimming cost V 2 bases and J 5 bases, with 11 bases left between them. CDR1 and CDR2 from the germline V gene are SGHVS and FNYEAQ. CDR3 loop: CASSLSGSRDTQYF. The CDR3 DNA reads as TGTGCCAGCAGCTTATCGGGTAGCCGAGATACGCAGTATTTT.

The chain is built from TRBV2 and TRBJ2-5; 9 bases fit TRBD2. Germline CDR1 reads SNHLY; CDR2 reads FYNNEI. The CDR3 spans 17 residues. The V segment lost 0 bases and the J segment 2 bases; nucleotides outside the gene matches: 7. This CDR3 reads CASSEARGGATQETQYF. The CDR3 bases are TGTGCCAGCAGTGAAGCGCGGGGGGGCGCTACTCAAGAGACCCAGTACTTC.

The rearrangement uses TRBV4-1 and TRBJ2-5; TRBD2 might be the D (6 bases). Germline V gives CDR1 MGHRA, CDR2 YSYEKL. Between the trimmed V and J ends, which lost 6 bases and 3 bases, there was a span of 14 bases. This CDR3 has 14 amino acids. CDR3 coding DNA: TGCGCCAGCAGGAAGTGGGGGGAAAAAGAGACCCAGTACTTC. This sequence encodes CASRKWGEKETQYF.

In this sample, this clone turned up a few times. V gene TRBV11-2 combines with J gene TRBJ1-1; D might be TRBD1 (5 bases). The ends were cut back, 2 bases at V and 1 base at J, with 17 bases in the middle. Germline-derived CDR1 and CDR2 are SGHAT and FQNNGV. The length of the CDR3 is 17 residues. The CDR3 protein is CASSLRGRSDRNTEAFF. As DNA, the CDR3 is TGTGCCAGCAGCTTACGGGGCCGATCCGACAGGAACACTGAAGCTTTCTTT.

This clone occurred once. The rearrangement uses TRBV6-6 and TRBJ1-5; D is unresolved. CDR3 length: 15 amino acids. Looked up from germline, CDR1 is MNHNY and CDR2 is SVGAGI (reference sequence). Between the trimmed V and J ends, which lost 2 bases and 0 bases, there was a span of 8 bases. This chain's CDR3 is CASSYRQYSNQPQHF. CDR3 nucleotides: TGTGCCAGCAGTTACAGGCAATATAGCAATCAGCCCCAGCATTTT.

J is TRBJ2-3 and V is TRBV4-3; D is unresolved. The V end lost 5 bases, the J end lost 4 bases, and 4 bases lay between the germline ends. This CDR3 is 11 amino acids long. The germline CDR1 and CDR2 sequences are LGHNA and YSLEER. CDR3 residues: CASSLADTQYF. The CDR3 DNA reads as TGCGCCAGCAGCTTGGCAGATACGCAGTATTTT.

This chain uses TRBV27 with TRBJ1-6; D is perhaps TRBD1 (6 bases). The CDR3 runs 16 residues. Germline V gene sequence: CDR1 MNHEY, CDR2 SMNVEV (reference sequence). Between the trimmed V and J ends, which lost 6 bases and 9 bases, there was a span of 21 bases. As DNA, the CDR3 is TGTGCCAGCAGGGAGACAGGACGCACTGCAGGTTCACCCCTCCACTTT. Translation: CASRETGRTAGSPLHF.

This clone was observed a few times. The chain employs TRBV7-2 and TRBJ2-1, with TRBD2 as a possible D gene (5 bases). The V gene's germline CDR1 is SGHTA and CDR2 FQGNSA. The CDR3 extends over 15 amino acids. Trimming shortened V by 1 base and J by 6 bases, and 13 bases separated the two germline ends. In DNA form, the CDR3 reads TGTGCCAGCAGCTTAGACGGCGGGTATCGCAATGAGCAGTTCTTC. Its translation is CASSLDGGYRNEQFF.